This paragraph covers one T cell receptor beta chain sequence. Antigen specificity is unknown. Tregs were sorted as CD4+CD25+CD127-/low cells. Full-length variable regions came from constant-region reverse primers plus semi-nested Nested Universal Primer A PCR. A single record per CDR3 protein comes from TCRdb applying MiXCR to the 5' RACE reads. The data contain roughly 60,000 distinct CDR3 sequences, approximately 26% of them singletons. Germline values: CDR1 SGHNT, CDR2 YYREEE (reference sequence). Deletions cut 0 bases from V and 4 bases from J, with 7 bases between. This CDR3 has 13 amino acids. General study results and limits: Greatest tumor Treg TCR overlap was with tumor naive CD4+ cells. The TCR gene usage of tumor memory CD4+ T cells clustered together with blood and lymph node memory CD4+ cells and with lymph node naive CD4+ cells.

The chain recombines TRBV5-4 with TRBJ1-2, with D uncertain. The sample taken for sequencing was tumor-infiltrating Tregs sorted from the breast tumor. This receptor was obtained from a female donor with breast cancer. The CDR3 reads CASSLADVYGYTF. In DNA, the CDR3 is TGTGCCAGCAGCTTGGCCGACGTCTATGGCTACACCTTC.